The sequence of this T cell receptor beta chain was determined in a study of graft-versus-host responses after intestinal transplantation. Germline CDR1 reads SGDLS; CDR2 reads YYNGEE. Trimming took 3 bases from V and 4 from J, leaving 14 bases between them. This CDR3 region has 15 residues. The authors processed graft tissue to release intraepithelial and lamina propria lymphocytes. With regard to this clone: In the same sample, other DNA sequences code for this CDR3.

Profiling relied on immunoSEQ multiplex PCR, and the TCRdb table lists in-frame clones only, not all of them. The sample holds under 2,500 clones, over 70% seen once. The sample in question was ileum tissue, obtained 18 days after transplant. The receptor comes from a human patient who received an intestinal transplant, so some T cells may come from the graft donor. The J gene is TRBJ2-1, the V gene TRBV9, with D perhaps TRBD2 (6 bases). As DNA, the CDR3 is TGTGCCAGCAGCGAAACCGGGACTGTATACAATGAGCAGTTCTTC. Amino acid sequence: CASSETGTVYNEQFF.